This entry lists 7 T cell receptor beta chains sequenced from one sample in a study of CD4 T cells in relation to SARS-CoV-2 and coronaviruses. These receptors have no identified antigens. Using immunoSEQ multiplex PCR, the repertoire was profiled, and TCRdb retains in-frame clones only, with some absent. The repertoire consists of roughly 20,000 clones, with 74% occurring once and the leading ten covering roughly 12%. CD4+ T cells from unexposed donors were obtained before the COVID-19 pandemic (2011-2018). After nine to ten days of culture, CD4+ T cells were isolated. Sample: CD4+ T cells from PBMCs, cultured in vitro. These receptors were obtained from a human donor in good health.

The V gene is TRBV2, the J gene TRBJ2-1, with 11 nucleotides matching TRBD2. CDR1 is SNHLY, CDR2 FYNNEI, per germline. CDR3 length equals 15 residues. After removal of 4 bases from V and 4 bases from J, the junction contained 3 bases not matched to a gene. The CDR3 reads CASSVGTSGYNEQFF. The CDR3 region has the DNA TGTGCCAGCAGTGTCGGGACTAGCGGTTACAATGAGCAGTTCTTC.

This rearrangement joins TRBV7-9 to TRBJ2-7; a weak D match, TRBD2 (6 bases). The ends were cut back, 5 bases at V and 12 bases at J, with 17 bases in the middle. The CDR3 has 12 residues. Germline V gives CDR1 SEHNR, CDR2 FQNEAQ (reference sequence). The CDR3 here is CASSVPTSLMYF. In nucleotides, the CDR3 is TGTGCCAGCAGCGTACCGACTAGTCTGATGTACTTC.

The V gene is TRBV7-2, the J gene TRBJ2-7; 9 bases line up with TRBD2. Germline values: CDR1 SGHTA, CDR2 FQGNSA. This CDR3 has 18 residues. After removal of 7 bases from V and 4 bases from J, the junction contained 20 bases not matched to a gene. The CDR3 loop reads CASTLKFFWREGRYEQYF. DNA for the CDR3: TGTGCCAGCACGCTTAAGTTTTTCTGGCGGGAGGGCCGTTACGAGCAGTACTTC. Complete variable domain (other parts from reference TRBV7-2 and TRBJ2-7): GAGVSQSPSNKVTEKGKDVELRCDPISGHTALYWYRQSLGQGLEFLIYFQGNSAPDKSGLPSDRFSAERTGGSVSTLTIQRTQQEDSAVYLCASTLKFFWREGRYEQYFGPGTRLTVT.

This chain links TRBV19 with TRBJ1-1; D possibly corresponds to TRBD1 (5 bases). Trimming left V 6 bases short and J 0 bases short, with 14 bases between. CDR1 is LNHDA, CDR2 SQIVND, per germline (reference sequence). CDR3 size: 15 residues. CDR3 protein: CASSPRDPLNTEAFF. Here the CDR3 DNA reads TGTGCCAGTAGCCCCCGGGACCCATTGAACACTGAAGCTTTCTTT.

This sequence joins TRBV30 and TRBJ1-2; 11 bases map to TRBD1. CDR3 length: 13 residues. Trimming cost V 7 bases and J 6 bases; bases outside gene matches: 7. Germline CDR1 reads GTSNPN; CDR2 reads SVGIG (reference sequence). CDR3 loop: CASWTGGGDGYTF. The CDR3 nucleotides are TGTGCCTCCTGGACAGGGGGCGGCGATGGCTACACCTTC.

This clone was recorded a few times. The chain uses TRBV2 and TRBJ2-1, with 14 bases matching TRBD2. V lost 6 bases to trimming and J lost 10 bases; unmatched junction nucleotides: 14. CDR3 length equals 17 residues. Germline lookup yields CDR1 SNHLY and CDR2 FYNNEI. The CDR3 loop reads CASRQDNGLAGGGEQFF. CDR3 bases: TGTGCCAGCAGACAAGACAATGGACTAGCGGGAGGCGGGGAGCAGTTCTTC. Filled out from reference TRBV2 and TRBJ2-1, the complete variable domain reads EPEVTQTPSHQVTQMGQEVILRCVPISNHLYFYWYRQILGQKVEFLVSFYNNEISEKSEIFDDQFSVERPDGSNFTLKIRSTKLEDSAMYFCASRQDNGLAGGGEQFFGPGTRLTVL.

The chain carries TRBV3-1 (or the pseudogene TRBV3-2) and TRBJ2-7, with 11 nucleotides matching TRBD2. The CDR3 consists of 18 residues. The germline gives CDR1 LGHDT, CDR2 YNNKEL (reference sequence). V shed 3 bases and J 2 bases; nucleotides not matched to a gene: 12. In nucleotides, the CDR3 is TGTGCCAGCAGCCAGCTACTAGCGGGAGTGATAAAACCCTACGAGCAGTACTTC. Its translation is CASSQLLAGVIKPYEQYF.